These 26 T cell receptor beta chains share one sample of origin, sequenced in a study of breast tumors, draining lymph nodes, adjacent tissues. TCRdb ran MiXCR on the multiplex PCR reads and lists one entry per CDR3 protein. This sample has approximately 22,000 distinct CDR3 sequences; about a third occur once, and the top ten carry around 10%. Sequencing was performed on breast tumor tissue. All receptors come from a female donor with breast cancer. Some clones in this sample may be carry-over from other donors' samples.

This clonotype has ten or more counts. The chain combines TRBV9 with TRBJ2-6; unclear D gene. The CDR3 is made up of 15 amino acids. V lost 0 bases, J lost 0 bases, and 4 bases lay in between. Germline loops: CDR1 SGDLS, CDR2 YYNGEE. The CDR3 loop is CASSVEASGANVLTF. Written as DNA, the CDR3 is TGTGCCAGCAGCGTAGAGGCCTCTGGGGCCAACGTCCTGACTTTC.

This clonotype showed up many times. The chain employs TRBV25-1 and TRBJ1-2; TRBD1 matches 9 bases. Germline CDR1 and CDR2: MGHDK and SYGVNS. The CDR3 spans 13 residues. The J segment lost 4 bases and the V segment lost 5 bases, leaving 2 bases of the junction unmatched. CDR3 bases: TGTGCCAGCAGTCAGGACAGGGGCTATGGCTACACCTTC. Amino acids: CASSQDRGYGYTF.

Ten or more counts support this clonotype. The gene calls are TRBV9 and TRBJ2-3; 8 bases map to TRBD2. Trimming at V came to 0 bases and at J to 2 bases, leaving 5 bases not matched to a gene. Per germline, CDR1 SGDLS and CDR2 YYNGEE. This CDR3 comprises 16 residues. In DNA form, the CDR3 reads TGTGCCAGCAGCGTAGTTGCGGGAGGTCTCACAGATACGCAGTATTTT. Translating it yields CASSVVAGGLTDTQYF. Variable domain in full (rest from reference TRBV9 and TRBJ2-3): DSGVTQTPKHLITATGQRVTLRCSPRSGDLSVYWYQQSLDQGLQFLIQYYNGEERAKGNILERFSAQQFPDLHSELNLSSLELGDSALYFCASSVVAGGLTDTQYFGPGTRLTVL.

The CDR3 loop reads CASSQGGYGYTF. CDR3 nucleotide sequence: TGTGCCAGCAGTCAGGGCGGCTATGGCTACACCTTC. The chain uses TRBV27 and TRBJ1-2; D perhaps matches TRBD1 (5 bases). The V gene's germline CDR1 is MNHEY and CDR2 SMNVEV (reference sequence). V lost 5 bases and J 4 bases, leaving 8 bases between the germline ends. CDR3 size: 12 residues.

This clonotype was seen ten or more times. This sequence joins TRBV12-3 or TRBV12-4 and TRBJ2-6, with 12 bases aligning to TRBD2. The CDR3 extends over 21 amino acids. The V and J ends lost 2 bases and 4 bases, in that order; junction bases with no gene match: 15. As DNA, the CDR3 is TGTGCCAGCAGTTTATCGCGCTTGGCTAGCGGGAGGGTAGCGGGGGCCAACGTCCTGACTTTC. Translated: CASSLSRLASGRVAGANVLTF.

The sample holds many counts of this clonotype. The chain combines TRBV30 with TRBJ1-2; a weak D match, TRBD1 (6 bases). Germline lookup yields CDR1 GTSNPN and CDR2 SVGIG (reference sequence). The CDR3 covers 14 residues. The germline V and J ends were trimmed by 3 bases and 3 bases, with 14 bases remaining between them. CDR3 coding DNA: TGTGCCTGGAGGGTACCAGGGGTTTACTATGGCTACACCTTC. It specifies CAWRVPGVYYGYTF. Filled out from reference TRBV30 and TRBJ1-2, the complete variable domain reads SQTIHQWPATLVQPVGSPLSLECTVEGTSNPNLYWYRQAAGRGLQLLFYSVGIGQISSEVPQNLSASRPQDRQFILSSKKLLLSDSGFYLCAWRVPGVYYGYTFGSGTRLTVV.

This clonotype has at least ten counts. The chain combines TRBV7-9 with TRBJ2-3; 7 bases align to TRBD1. Germline V CDR1 and CDR2: SEHNR, FQNEAQ (reference sequence). The length of the CDR3 is 15 residues. The J segment lost 4 bases and the V segment lost 5 bases, leaving 9 bases of the junction unmatched. CDR3 nucleotide sequence: TGTGCCAGCAGCCCGGGACAGCGCAGGGCAGATACGCAGTATTTT. It is translated as CASSPGQRRADTQYF.

This clonotype was found many times. This sequence joins TRBV7-9 and TRBJ1-6; D is unclear. This CDR3 spans 15 amino acids. V shed 2 bases and J shed 11 bases, with 16 bases lying between them. The V gene's germline CDR1 is SEHNR and CDR2 FQNEAQ (reference sequence). The CDR3 nucleotides read TGTGCCAGCAGCTTATTTTTGGGGTGGCGGACACCCCTCCACTTT. Translating it yields CASSLFLGWRTPLHF.

CDR3 in amino acids: CAWSVQVGVAQPQHF. CDR3 sequence (DNA): TGTGCCTGGAGTGTACAGGTGGGGGTGGCTCAGCCCCAGCATTTT. The V and J genes are TRBV30 and TRBJ1-5; D is perhaps TRBD1 (5 bases). Germline CDR1 is GTSNPN and CDR2 is SVGIG (reference sequence). The V gene lost 0 bases and the J gene lost 6 bases, with 15 bases spanning the gap. The CDR3 runs 15 residues.

This clonotype was observed many times. The rearrangement joins TRBV18 to TRBJ1-5; no reliable D call. The CDR3 loop spans 15 amino acids. V lost 2 bases and J lost 2, with 10 bases in between. Looked up from germline, CDR1 is KGHSH and CDR2 is LQKENI. This CDR3 reads CASSPTGSGNQPQHF. The CDR3 bases are TGTGCCAGCTCACCAACCGGGTCGGGCAATCAGCCCCAGCATTTT.

This chain uses TRBV4-3 with TRBJ1-2; D call uncertain. V was trimmed by 0 bases and J by 2 bases, leaving 7 bases between them. CDR1 is LGHNA and CDR2 is YSLEER in the germline V gene. The CDR3 length is 14 residues. CDR3 in amino acids: CASSQETENYGYTF. For the CDR3, the DNA is TGCGCCAGCAGCCAAGAAACAGAAAACTATGGCTACACCTTC.

This clonotype appeared many times. The V and J genes are TRBV25-1 and TRBJ2-7; 8 positions match TRBD1. Trimming at V came to 1 base and at J to 3 bases, leaving 5 bases not matched to a gene. The CDR3 has 15 amino acids. Per the germline V gene, CDR1 is MGHDK and CDR2 is SYGVNS. CDR3 coding DNA: TGTGCCAGCAGTGAATCGACAGGGGAGGTCTACGAGCAGTACTTC. Its protein product is CASSESTGEVYEQYF.

V usage is TRBV2 and J usage is TRBJ2-5; D gene unclear. Per germline, CDR1 SNHLY and CDR2 FYNNEI. With 3 bases removed from V and 5 bases from J, the gap between germline ends came to 13 bases. The CDR3 length is 14 residues. CDR3 region: CASSDGVIGETQYF. The DNA of the CDR3 is TGTGCCAGCAGTGACGGAGTGATAGGGGAGACCCAGTACTTC.

This clonotype is medium-sized (0.01 to 0.1%) within its sample. This chain joins TRBV6-6 and TRBJ1-6, with 7 positions matching TRBD1. Germline trimming cut 10 bases from V and 8 bases from J; bases unmatched to any gene: 17. This CDR3 comprises 16 residues. Germline V lookup: CDR1 MNHNY, CDR2 SVGAGI (reference sequence). The CDR3 here is CATLSHRGTDHSPLHF. The CDR3 DNA follows: TGTGCCACCCTGTCCCACCGAGGGACAGACCATTCACCCCTCCACTTT.

This clonotype was recorded once. The J gene is TRBJ1-6, the V gene TRBV6-2 or TRBV6-3, with 8 bases fitting TRBD1. Losses at the gene ends were 2 bases for V and 8 bases for J; bases not matched to a gene: 11. The germline V gene encodes CDR1 MNHEY and CDR2 SVGEGT. This CDR3 is 17 amino acids long. The CDR3 bases are TGTGCCAGCAGTTACACACCCAGGGGGCGCATCGATTCACCCCTCCACTTT. Amino acid sequence: CASSYTPRGRIDSPLHF.

In this sample, this clonotype turned up many times. The chain uses TRBV6-1 and TRBJ2-7, with 8 bases identical to TRBD2. The V gene's germline CDR1 is MNHNS and CDR2 SASEGT. The J segment lost 0 bases and the V segment lost 0 bases, leaving 4 bases of the junction unmatched. The CDR3 length is 16 residues. Written as DNA, the CDR3 is TGTGCCAGCAGTGAAGCGCCGGGGGGGACCTCCTACGAGCAGTACTTC. Encoded protein: CASSEAPGGTSYEQYF.

The J gene is TRBJ1-3, the V gene TRBV18; D call uncertain. V lost 4 bases to trimming and J lost 2 bases, with 9 bases between them. Germline V gene data show CDR1 as KGHSH and CDR2 as LQKENI. The CDR3 covers 14 residues. CDR3 in amino acids: CASSRTDTGNTIYF. CDR3 coding DNA: TGTGCCAGCTCACGGACCGATACTGGAAACACCATATATTTT.

This clonotype was detected ten times or more. The J gene is TRBJ2-5, the V gene TRBV5-6, with TRBD1 identical over 8 bases. This CDR3 spans 14 amino acids. Trimming took 4 bases from V and 5 from J; bases not matched to a gene: 7. Germline V gene data show CDR1 as SGHDT and CDR2 as YYEEEE. The CDR3, as DNA: TGTGCCAGCAGCAGGGACAGGACTTGGGAGACCCAGTACTTC. Translated: CASSRDRTWETQYF.

This clonotype was seen repeatedly, ten times or more. This sequence joins TRBV20-1 and TRBJ2-3; TRBD2 might be the D (6 bases). With 5 bases removed from V and 4 bases from J, the gap between germline ends came to 16 bases. The CDR3 has 14 residues. The germline V gene encodes CDR1 DFQATT and CDR2 SNEGSKA (reference sequence). The CDR3 DNA is TGCAGTGCTTTCCTTAGCGGCCGCCCAGATACGCAGTATTTT. This gives the protein CSAFLSGRPDTQYF.

This clonotype was seen ten or more times. This chain uses TRBV6-1 with TRBJ2-7; TRBD2 agrees at 8 bases. Germline CDR1 and CDR2: MNHNS and SASEGT. This CDR3 is built from 15 residues. The junction had 9 bases not matched to a gene; V was cut back by 6 bases and J by 2 bases. DNA for the CDR3: TGTGCCAGCAGGAAACTAGCGGCACAGACCTACGAGCAGTACTTC. It translates to CASRKLAAQTYEQYF.

This clonotype has at least ten counts. This rearrangement joins TRBV5-1 to TRBJ2-7, with 9 bases lining up with TRBD1. V shed 0 bases, J shed 3 bases, and the junction held 7 bases outside the gene matches. CDR1 SGHRS and CDR2 YFSETQ come from the germline V gene. This CDR3 region has 16 residues. CDR3 sequence reads: CASSLGYRDRVYEQYF. In DNA, the CDR3 is TGCGCCAGCAGCTTGGGGTACCGGGACAGGGTCTACGAGCAGTACTTC. The full variable domain, with the rest looked up from reference TRBV5-1 and TRBJ2-7, is KAGVTQTPRYLIKTRGQQVTLSCSPISGHRSVSWYQQTPGQGLQFLFEYFSETQRNKGNFPGRFSGRQFSNSRSEMNVSTLELGDSALYLCASSLGYRDRVYEQYFGPGTRLTVT.

This sequence joins TRBV10-1 and TRBJ2-7; D remains unclear. CDR3 size: 12 residues. CDR1 and CDR2 from the germline V gene are WNHNN and SYGVQD (reference sequence). With 2 bases removed from V and 3 bases from J, the gap between germline ends came to 5 bases. Written as DNA, the CDR3 is TGCGCCAGCAGTGAGAACGGCTACGAGCAGTACTTC. Translation gives CASSENGYEQYF.

There are many counts of this clonotype. This sequence joins TRBV5-6 and TRBJ2-7; TRBD1 might be the D (6 bases). The V end lost 6 bases, the J end lost 3 bases, and 13 bases lay between the germline ends. Germline CDR1 SGHDT, CDR2 YYEEEE. CDR3 length: 13 amino acids. The CDR3 nucleotides read TGTGCCAGCACGCAGGGGACCAGCTACGAGCAGTACTTC. It yields the protein CASTQGTSYEQYF.

This sequence joins TRBV20-1 and TRBJ2-1, with 7 bases aligning to TRBD2. Germline trimming cut 5 bases from V and 2 bases from J; bases unmatched to any gene: 6. Germline V CDR1 and CDR2: DFQATT, SNEGSKA (reference sequence). The CDR3 contains 14 residues. CDR3 sequence (DNA): TGCAGTGCTCTTGCGGGAGTCCCCTACAATGAGCAGTTCTTC. The encoded protein is CSALAGVPYNEQFF.

The V and J genes are TRBV14 and TRBJ1-2; a possible D gene is TRBD1 (6 bases). The V gene lost 3 bases and the J gene lost 2 bases, with 13 bases spanning the gap. The CDR3 runs to 15 residues. CDR1 and CDR2 (germline): SGHDN, FVKESK. CDR3 bases: TGTGCCAGCAGCCAGGCCGGACAGAAAAACTATGGCTACACCTTC. This translates into CASSQAGQKNYGYTF.

This clonotype has a count of ten or more. The gene calls are TRBV6-2 or TRBV6-3 and TRBJ2-7; 7 bases are a match to TRBD2. V gave up 7 bases and J gave up 2 bases; unmatched junction bases: 8. The CDR3 is 14 amino acids. CDR1 MNHEY and CDR2 SVGEGT come from the germline V gene. CDR3 loop: CASTKDGGTYEQYF. The DNA of the CDR3 is TGTGCCAGCACCAAAGACGGGGGGACCTACGAGCAGTACTTC.